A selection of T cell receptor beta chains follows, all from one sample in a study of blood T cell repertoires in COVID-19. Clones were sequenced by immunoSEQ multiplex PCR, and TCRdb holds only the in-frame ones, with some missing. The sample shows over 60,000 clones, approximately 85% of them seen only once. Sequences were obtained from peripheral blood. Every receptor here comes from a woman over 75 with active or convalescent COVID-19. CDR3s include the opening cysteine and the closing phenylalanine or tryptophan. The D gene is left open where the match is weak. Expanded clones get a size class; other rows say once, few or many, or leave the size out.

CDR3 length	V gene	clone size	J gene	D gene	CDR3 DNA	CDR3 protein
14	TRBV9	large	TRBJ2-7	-	TGTGCCAGCAGCGTAGCCGGCGGAATCTACGAGCAGTACTTC	CASSVAGGIYEQYF
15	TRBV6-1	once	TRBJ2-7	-	TGTGCCAGCAGTGAGGGGGCCCTGGGGGTTTACGAGCAGTACTTC	CASSEGALGVYEQYF
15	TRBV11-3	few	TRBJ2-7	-	TGTGCCAGCAGCTCATCCCCGGGACATGACTACGAGCAGTACTTC	CASSSSPGHDYEQYF
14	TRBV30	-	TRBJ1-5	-	TGTGCCTGGAGTGTTTCCAGGGGAGAACAGCCCCAGCATTTT	CAWSVSRGEQPQHF
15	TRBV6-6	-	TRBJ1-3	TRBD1	TGTGCCAGCAGTGACGGACAGGGAGGAAAGAACACCATATATTTT	CASSDGQGGKNTIYF
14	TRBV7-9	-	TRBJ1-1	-	TGTGCCAGCAGCTTAGGAGGCAGTAACACTGAAGCTTTCTTT	CASSLGGSNTEAFF
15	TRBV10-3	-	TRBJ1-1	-	TGTGCCATCAGTGAAGAGAACAGGCGAACCGCTGAAGCTTTCTTT	CAISEENRRTAEAFF
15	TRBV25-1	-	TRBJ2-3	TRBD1	TGTGCCAGCAGTGAATGGACAGGGACCACAGATACGCAGTATTTT	CASSEWTGTTDTQYF
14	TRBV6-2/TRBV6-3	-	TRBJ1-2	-	TGTGCCAGCAGTCCCGTGCGAAGGGCAGGGGGCTACACCTTC	CASSPVRRAGGYTF
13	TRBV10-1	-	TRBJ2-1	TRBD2	TGCGCCAGCGGAGCAGCGGGGGGCACTGAGCAGTTCTTC	CASGAAGGTEQFF
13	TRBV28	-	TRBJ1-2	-	TGTGCCAGCGGCCTGAACCCTAACTATGGCTACACCTTC	CASGLNPNYGYTF
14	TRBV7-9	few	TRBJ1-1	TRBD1	TGTGCCAGCAGCTTGGTGACAGGGGGTACTGAAGCTTTCTTT	CASSLVTGGTEAFF
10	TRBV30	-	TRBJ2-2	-	TGTGCGCAGGGCACCGGGGAGCTGTTTTTT	CAQGTGELFF
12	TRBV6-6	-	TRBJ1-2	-	TGTGCCAGCAGTTATCGGGACTATGGCTACACCTTC	CASSYRDYGYTF
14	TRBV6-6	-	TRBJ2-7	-	TGTGCCAGCAGAAACGGGGAGGTCTCCTACGAGCAGTACTTC	CASRNGEVSYEQYF
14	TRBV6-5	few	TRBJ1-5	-	TGTGCCAGCAGGAGCGGGACAAATCATCAGCCCCAGCATTTT	CASRSGTNHQPQHF
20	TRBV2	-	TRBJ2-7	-	TGTGCCAGCAGTGAAGAGGCGTTCGGGCAGGGGTTGGTATTAGGGTACGAGCAGTACTTC	CASSEEAFGQGLVLGYEQYF
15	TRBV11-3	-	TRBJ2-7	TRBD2	TGTGCCAGCAGCTTAGTTGTAGCGGGGGTGTACGAGCAGTACTTC	CASSLVVAGVYEQYF
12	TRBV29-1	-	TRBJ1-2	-	TGCAGCGTGGCCCGGCAGGGGATTGGCTACACCTTC	CSVARQGIGYTF
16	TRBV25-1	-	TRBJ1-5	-	TGTGCCAGCAGTGAATCTGGGCAGGGAGGCGATCAGCCCCAGCATTTT	CASSESGQGGDQPQHF
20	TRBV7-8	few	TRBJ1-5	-	TGTGCCAGCAGCTTGGTGTTTCGTTCCGGTGCAGGGAGGAGCAATCAGCCCCAGCATTTT	CASSLVFRSGAGRSNQPQHF
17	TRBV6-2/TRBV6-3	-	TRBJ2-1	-	TGTGCCAGCAGTTACCTCCGGCGCGGGGTGGAATACAATGAGCAGTTCTTC	CASSYLRRGVEYNEQFF
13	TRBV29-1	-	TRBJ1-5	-	TGCAGCGTTGAGCAGGGGTTAAATCAGCCCCAGCATTTT	CSVEQGLNQPQHF
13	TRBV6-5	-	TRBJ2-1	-	TGTGCCAGCAGTTACTCCCCCAGGCATGAGCAGTTCTTC	CASSYSPRHEQFF